Listed here are 10 T cell receptor beta chains from one sample, sequenced in a study of blood T cell repertoires in COVID-19. Libraries were prepared by immunoSEQ multiplex PCR; TCRdb keeps only in-frame clonotypes and omits some of them. The sample holds 30,000 to 40,000 clones, roughly nine tenths seen once. The sequencing sample was made of peripheral blood. The receptors derive from a man in his 70s with active COVID-19.

This chain uses TRBV15 with TRBJ2-5, with a tentative D call TRBD1 (6 bases). Trimming took off 4 bases at V and 4 bases at J, with 16 bases between the two ends. CDR1 is LNHNV and CDR2 is YYDKDF in the germline V gene (reference sequence). This CDR3 is built from 15 residues. The DNA of the CDR3 is TGTGCCACCAGCAAATCAAGGGGGAAAGGAGAGACCCAGTACTTC. Encoded protein: CATSKSRGKGETQYF.

CDR3 amino acids: CASHPTEGAYGYTF. CDR3 coding DNA: TGTGCCAGCCACCCGACTGAGGGGGCCTATGGCTACACCTTC. This chain links TRBV6-5 with TRBJ1-2; 7 bases match TRBD1. Germline CDR1 is MNHEY and CDR2 is SVGAGI. This CDR3 contains 14 residues. The junction had 10 bases not matched to a gene; V was cut back by 8 bases and J by 4 bases.

The rearrangement links TRBV4-1 to TRBJ2-3, with D hard to call. Trimming removed 5 bases from V and 2 bases from J, with 11 bases in between. Germline values: CDR1 MGHRA, CDR2 YSYEKL. CDR3 length equals 14 residues. CDR3 in DNA: TGCGCCAGCAGCGCGCACCAACTCACAGATACGCAGTATTTT. The encoded protein is CASSAHQLTDTQYF.

The chain employs TRBV4-3 and TRBJ1-3, with D perhaps TRBD1 (5 bases). V lost 3 bases and J 1 base, leaving 10 bases between the germline ends. The CDR3 totals 15 residues. Looked up from germline, CDR1 is LGHNA and CDR2 is YSLEER. The CDR3 DNA reads TGCGCCAGCAGCCATTTGGGGGGATCTGGAAACACCATATATTTT. Translated, it gives CASSHLGGSGNTIYF.

The genes are TRBV5-8 and TRBJ1-3, with D unresolved. The germline V and J ends were trimmed by 4 bases and 0 bases, with 8 bases remaining between them. Germline V CDR1 and CDR2: SGHTS, YDEGEE. The CDR3 spans 14 residues. The CDR3 sequence: CASSPIHSGNTIYF. The CDR3 DNA reads TGTGCCAGCAGCCCCATCCACTCTGGAAACACCATATATTTT.

J is TRBJ1-1 and V is TRBV16; a weak D match, TRBD1 (5 bases). Trimming pared 3 bases from V and 0 bases from J, leaving 8 bases between. Germline loops: CDR1 KGHSY, CDR2 FQNENV. The CDR3 has 14 residues. This chain's CDR3 is CASSHQGMNTEAFF. In nucleotides, the CDR3 is TGTGCCAGCAGCCACCAGGGCATGAACACTGAAGCTTTCTTT. The whole variable domain, filled in from reference TRBV16 and TRBJ1-1, reads GEEVAQTPKHLVRGEGQKAKLYCAPIKGHSYVFWYQQVLKNEFKFLISFQNENVFDETGMPKERFSAKCLPNSPCSLEIQATKLEDSAVYFCASSHQGMNTEAFFGQGTRLTVV.

The rearrangement joins TRBV18 to TRBJ2-7, with 9 bases lining up with TRBD2. V dropped 4 bases and J dropped 4; count of bases not matched to a gene: 14. The CDR3 consists of 17 residues. CDR1 is KGHSH, CDR2 LQKENI, per germline. Here the CDR3 reads CASSLSTSGPSPYEQYF. CDR3 in DNA: TGTGCCAGCTCACTTTCGACTAGCGGACCTTCCCCATACGAGCAGTACTTC.

This rearrangement joins TRBV2 to TRBJ2-2; TRBD2 is a possible D gene (5 bases). V gave up 0 bases and J gave up 2 bases, with 13 bases separating them. The germline gives CDR1 SNHLY, CDR2 FYNNEI. This CDR3 is built from 17 residues. The CDR3 DNA is TGTGCCAGCAGTGAAGCGCCGGCTAGCCGTAACACCGGGGAGCTGTTTTTT. This translates into CASSEAPASRNTGELFF.

This sequence joins TRBV20-1 and TRBJ1-5; D is ambiguous. CDR1 is DFQATT and CDR2 is SNEGSKA in the germline V gene (reference sequence). This CDR3 region has 13 residues. V was shortened by 3 bases and J by 3 bases, with 9 bases between the two germline ends. CDR3 DNA: TGCAGTGCTAGTCAGGCGCTCAATCAGCCCCAGCATTTT. It is translated as CSASQALNQPQHF.

The J gene is TRBJ1-1, the V gene TRBV10-3, with D tentatively TRBD1 (6 bases). CDR1 and CDR2 (germline): ENHRY, SYGVKD. The CDR3 totals 13 residues. Trimming removed 8 bases from V and 0 bases from J, with 10 bases in between. This chain's CDR3 is CAISAGVNTEAFF. Here the CDR3 DNA reads TGTGCCATCTCTGCAGGGGTGAACACTGAAGCTTTCTTT.